This TCR beta chain was sequenced during a study of T cells in Graves' hyperthyroidism and ophthalmopathy. Study as a whole: Peripheral blood was acquired at first diagnosis, ahead of any therapy whatsoever.

The CDR3 is 15 amino acids. With 0 bases removed from V and 5 bases from J, the gap between germline ends came to 13 bases. In germline, CDR1 is LGHNA, CDR2 YSLEER. RNA transcripts yielded amplified TCR beta CDR3 regions. Primed by the HTBI set, a first-round RT-PCR was run on the TCR CDR3. TCRdb itself ran the multiplex PCR reads through MiXCR, one entry per CDR3 protein. This repertoire shows 350,000 to 500,000 distinct CDR3 sequences, approximately 13% found once; its top ten account for around 5.3%. Across 18 months, stable Graves' hyperthyroidism was marked by no progression to ophthalmopathy. Ten or more counts support this clonotype.

This receptor was taken from a woman between 18 and 30 years old with Graves' hyperthyroidism. The sample comprised blood. This chain links TRBV4-3 with TRBJ1-1; maybe TRBD1 (5 bases). The CDR3 sequence: CASSQDPRVGTEAFF. The CDR3 DNA is TGCGCCAGCAGCCAAGATCCCAGGGTTGGGACTGAAGCTTTCTTT.